Presented here are 14 T cell receptor beta chains from one specimen sequenced in a study of response to subunit inactivated influenza vaccine. TCRdb called the RT-PCR reads again in MiXCR, with one record for every CDR3 protein. Of fewer than 350,000 distinct CDR3 sequences listed, 20% to 25% are singletons. The material sequenced was PBMCs from blood, taken approximately 20 months after vaccination. Source of these receptors: a man between 50 and 75 years old who received an inactivated influenza vaccine.

This clonotype has just a few counts. CDR3 sequence: CASSHRDRVDYGYTF. In DNA, the CDR3 is TGTGCCAGCAGTCACCGGGACAGGGTTGACTATGGCTACACCTTC. V gene TRBV28 combines with J gene TRBJ1-2, with 9 bases that match TRBD1. Germline trimming cut 5 bases from V and 3 bases from J; bases unmatched to any gene: 7. The CDR3 totals 15 residues. Looked up from germline, CDR1 is MDHEN and CDR2 is SYDVKM.

This clonotype was counted only a few times. J is TRBJ1-5 and V is TRBV20-1; D is ambiguous. CDR3 size: 13 residues. V was pared by 1 base and J by 4 bases, with 8 bases between. The germline V gene has CDR1 DFQATT and CDR2 SNEGSKA (reference sequence). The CDR3 here is CSARVGPNQPQHF. In DNA, the CDR3 is TGCAGTGCTAGAGTCGGTCCGAATCAGCCCCAGCATTTT.

On this clonotype itself: The DNA is omitted, as the CDR3 cannot be located on it reliably, and the CDR3 follows TCRdb's listing. The chain links TRBV28 to TRBJ2-1; the table's D call, TRBD1, has no DNA check behind it. CDR1 MDHEN and CDR2 SYDVKM come from the germline V gene. The CDR3 comprises 17 residues, both ends counted. The CDR3: CASSSSGGAGVYNEQFF.

The chain employs TRBV7-9 and TRBJ2-2; TRBD2 agrees at 8 bases. V shed 8 bases and J 5 bases; nucleotides not matched to a gene: 13. Germline V lookup: CDR1 SEHNR, CDR2 FQNEAQ (reference sequence). The CDR3 is made up of 16 amino acids. CDR3 sequence reads: CASGSASGGPTGELFF. Written as DNA, the CDR3 is TGTGCCAGCGGCAGCGCCAGCGGGGGACCTACCGGGGAGCTGTTTTTT.

V usage is TRBV15 and J usage is TRBJ1-1; no reliable D call. Germline V gene sequence: CDR1 LNHNV, CDR2 YYDKDF (reference sequence). Between the trimmed V and J ends, which lost 0 bases and 1 base, there was a span of 12 bases. The CDR3 loop spans 16 amino acids. Written as DNA, the CDR3 is TGTGCCACCAGCAGAGATCTCGGACCGGGGAACACTGAAGCTTTCTTT. It yields the protein CATSRDLGPGNTEAFF.

This clonotype occurred many times. The V call is TRBV19, the J call TRBJ1-5; TRBD1 is a possible D gene (5 bases). From germline, CDR1 is LNHDA and CDR2 SQIVND (reference sequence). CDR3 length equals 14 residues. The CDR3 DNA reads TGTGCGACTAACCAGCAGGGAGGCAATCAGCCCCAGCATTTT. Protein sequence: CATNQQGGNQPQHF.

This clonotype came up many times. This chain connects TRBV4-1 to TRBJ1-2; D is uncertain. Trimming pared 6 bases from V and 2 bases from J, leaving 7 bases between. The CDR3 runs 12 residues. Germline V gene sequence: CDR1 MGHRA, CDR2 YSYEKL. Here the CDR3 DNA reads TGCGCCAGCAGAAACCTCAACTATGGCTACACCTTC. Its translation is CASRNLNYGYTF.

The CDR3: CASSIDLMGRNQPQHF. CDR3 nucleotide sequence: TGTGCCAGTAGTATCGACCTCATGGGGCGCAATCAGCCCCAGCATTTT. The V and J genes are TRBV19 and TRBJ1-5; possibly TRBD1 for D (5 bases). Germline lookup yields CDR1 LNHDA and CDR2 SQIVND (reference sequence). V lost 3 bases and J 2 bases, leaving 14 bases between the germline ends. The CDR3 loop spans 16 amino acids.

This clonotype was detected only a few times. J is TRBJ2-5 and V is TRBV20-1; D might be TRBD1 (5 bases). CDR1 is DFQATT and CDR2 is SNEGSKA in the germline V gene (reference sequence). The CDR3 is made up of 16 amino acids. V lost 4 bases and J 6 bases, leaving 24 bases between the germline ends. This chain's CDR3 is CSATPSRAHRMKTQYF. The CDR3 DNA is TGCAGTGCTACGCCCAGCAGGGCCCACAGAATGAAGACCCAGTACTTC.

A few counts support this clonotype. The chain is built from TRBV7-9 and TRBJ1-2, with a tentative D call TRBD1 (5 bases). Germline V gene lookup returns CDR1 SEHNR and CDR2 FQNEAQ (reference sequence). This CDR3 comprises 17 residues. With 0 bases removed from V and 0 bases from J, the gap between germline ends came to 14 bases. This CDR3 is CASSLAPLSGTNYGYTF. The CDR3 DNA reads TGTGCCAGCAGCTTAGCCCCTTTGTCAGGGACTAACTATGGCTACACCTTC.

The V gene is TRBV6-2 or TRBV6-3, the J gene TRBJ2-4; D tentatively fits TRBD1 or TRBD2 (5 bases each). Germline V lookup: CDR1 MNHEY, CDR2 SVGEGT. The CDR3 has 11 residues. CDR3 in DNA: TGTGCGAGGGGAGCCAAAAACATTCAGTACTTC. Translated: CARGAKNIQYF.

The CDR3 DNA follows: TGTGCCAGCAGCCTAGGGATCTCACAGCCCCAGCATTTT. Its translation is CASSLGISQPQHF. V gene TRBV14 combines with J gene TRBJ1-5; the D is unclear. There are 13 residues in the CDR3. Per the germline V gene, CDR1 is SGHDN and CDR2 is FVKESK. Trimming shortened V by 4 bases and J by 7 bases, and 11 bases separated the two germline ends. Using reference TRBV14 and TRBJ1-5 for the parts outside the CDR3, the full variable domain is EAGVTQFPSHSVIEKGQTVTLRCDPISGHDNLYWYRRVMGKEIKFLLHFVKESKQDESGMPNNRFLAERTGGTYSTLKVQPAELEDSGVYFCASSLGISQPQHFGDGTRLSIL.

The chain uses TRBV18 and TRBJ1-2; D is unclear. The CDR3 extends over 14 amino acids. Trimming removed 0 bases at V and 1 base at J, with 6 bases between. Per germline, CDR1 KGHSH and CDR2 LQKENI. The CDR3 here is CASSPPPHNYGYTF. The DNA for the CDR3 is TGTGCCAGCTCACCACCGCCCCATAACTATGGCTACACCTTC.

This clonotype was detected only a few times. The chain recombines TRBV10-1 with TRBJ2-3; D is undetermined. Germline V lookup: CDR1 WNHNN, CDR2 SYGVQD (reference sequence). V gave up 7 bases and J gave up 3 bases, with 20 bases separating them. CDR3 length: 16 amino acids. CDR3 coding DNA: TGCGCCAGCACCCAAGTGACTTTCTCCGTTACAGATACGCAGTATTTT. Translating gives CASTQVTFSVTDTQYF.